This is a list of T cell receptor beta chains from one sample in a study of cytomegalovirus exposure and HLA in healthy donors. Libraries were prepared by immunoSEQ multiplex PCR; TCRdb keeps only in-frame clonotypes and omits some of them. The sample lists roughly 130,000 clones; less than 85% were seen once. Material: PBMCs. The receptors stem from a man aged 40-50 years in good health and CMV-seronegative. CDR3s include the opening cysteine and the closing phenylalanine or tryptophan. A D gene is named only where the DNA matches it firmly. Some rows mark clone size as missing; the rest say once, few, many or name a class of expanded clone.

- TRBJ2-7 TRBV4-1 TRBD2 TGCGCCAGCAGCCCCCCGGGGGGGAGCTCCTACGAGCAGTACTTC CASSPPGGSSYEQYF
- TRBJ2-1 TRBV5-4 - TGTGCCAGCAACCGGAGGGGCGCCTACAATGAGCAGTTCTTC CASNRRGAYNEQFF
- TRBJ1-5 TRBV2 TRBD1 TGTGCCAGCAGTGAGATGGACAGGGTCCAGCCCCAGCATTTT CASSEMDRVQPQHF
- TRBJ2-1 TRBV2 TRBD2 TGTGCCAGCAGGGCCGGTAGCGGGAGTATCAATGAGCAGTTCTTC CASRAGSGSINEQFF
once TRBJ1-2 TRBV19 - TGTGCCAGTAGTATAAGAGAAGGCTACACCTTC CASSIREGYTF
- TRBJ1-2 TRBV7-2 - TGTGCCAGCAGCTTAGCAGGGACTACGGGTGACCCGATATTC CASSLAGTTGDPIF
few TRBJ2-7 TRBV7-9 - TGTGCCAGCAGCTTAGGCACAGACGAGCAGTACTTC CASSLGTDEQYF
- TRBJ2-5 TRBV6-6 TRBD2 TGTGCCAGCGGGGAGGTAGCGGGAGTGGAGACCCAGTACTTC CASGEVAGVETQYF
- TRBJ2-3 TRBV18 TRBD1 TGTGCCAGCTCACCAGCATCACAGGGGGCGCGTTTAGTAGATACGCAGTATTTT CASSPASQGARLVDTQYF
- TRBJ1-4 TRBV9 - TGTGCCAGCAGCGTGGACAGTGACAGGGAAAAACTGTTTTTT CASSVDSDREKLFF
once TRBJ2-1 TRBV9 TRBD2 TGTGCCAGCAGCGTCCTAGCGGGAGGGGTCTACAATGAGCAGTTCTTC CASSVLAGGVYNEQFF
- TRBJ1-4 TRBV5-1 - TGCGCCAGCATCCCTACTGGCGGAATAATAAACTTTCCGGAGGGGACTAATGAAAAACTGTTTTTT CASIPTGGIINFPEGTNEKLFF
- TRBJ2-5 TRBV4-1 - TGCGCCAGCAGCCAAGAACCTAGCGAGGAGACCCAGTACTTC CASSQEPSEETQYF
- TRBJ2-5 TRBV5-1 TRBD2 TGCGCCAGCAGCTTGGATCCAGCGGGAGGGGGAGAGACCCAGTACTTC CASSLDPAGGGETQYF
- TRBJ2-7 TRBV30 - TGTGCCTGGAGCAGGGAGGTAAACTACGAGCAGTACTTC CAWSREVNYEQYF
- TRBJ2-7 TRBV6-1 TRBD1 TGTGCCAGCAGTGAAAGGGGACAGTCCTACGAGCAGTACTTC CASSERGQSYEQYF
- TRBJ2-5 TRBV10-3 - TGTGCCATCAGTGAGTCGTCCCATCGGGAGACCCAGTACTTC CAISESSHRETQYF
- TRBJ1-4 TRBV30 - TGTGCCTGGAGCCCGAATGAAAAACTGTTTTTT CAWSPNEKLFF
once TRBJ2-5 TRBV25-1 TRBD2 TGTGCCAGCAGTGAAGTAGCGGGAGCATGGGAGACCCAGTACTTC CASSEVAGAWETQYF
few TRBJ2-7 TRBV7-6 - TGTGCCAGCAGCTTAGGTCAGGAGGGTCAGACCACTGAGCAGTACTTC CASSLGQEGQTTEQYF
- TRBJ2-4 TRBV19 - TGTGCCAGTAGTATAGGAGGGTTATCCAAAAACATTCAGTACTTC CASSIGGLSKNIQYF
once TRBJ2-5 TRBV9 TRBD1 TGTGCCAGCAGCGTAGGTCCTCAGGGGGCGTCGGGGTCGGAGACCCAGTACTTC CASSVGPQGASGSETQYF
few TRBJ2-1 TRBV6-1 - TGTGCCAGCAGTAACTCCGGGACCTACAATGAGCAGTTCTTC CASSNSGTYNEQFF
- TRBJ1-1 TRBV6-1 - TGTGCCAGCTCAACCCCAGGGGCTGGGATTGAAGCTTTCTTT CASSTPGAGIEAFF
- TRBJ2-7 TRBV2 - TGTGCCTCCAAAGAGGGTCACTACGAGCAGTACTTC CASKEGHYEQYF
- TRBJ1-1 TRBV5-4 - TGTGCCAGCAGCTTGGGGGTGGTCGGGGGCACTGAAGCTTTCTTT CASSLGVVGGTEAFF
- TRBJ2-7 TRBV27 - TGTGCCAGCAGTACAACCGGGACTGCCGTCTACGAGCAGTACTTC CASSTTGTAVYEQYF
- TRBJ1-1 TRBV2 TRBD1 TGTGCCAGCCCCGGCGGACAGGGATTCGGTGGAGCTTTCTTT CASPGGQGFGGAFF
- TRBJ1-2 TRBV5-4 - TGTGCCAGCAGTCCCCAGACAGGTTCCTATGGCTACACCTTC CASSPQTGSYGYTF
- TRBJ2-3 TRBV30 - TGTGCCTATAAACCGGGACTTAGCACAGATACGCAGTATTTT CAYKPGLSTDTQYF
- TRBJ1-1 TRBV5-1 - TGCGCCAGCAGCCTTGGGTCAGGGTTCGGCACTGAAGCTTTCTTT CASSLGSGFGTEAFF
once TRBJ1-1 TRBV7-8 - TGTGCCAGCAGGCACAGGTCGAACACTGAAGCTTTCTTT CASRHRSNTEAFF
- TRBJ2-5 TRBV11-2 TRBD2 TGTGCCAGCAGCTTAGGGGGCGGGGGGCCCGAAGAGACCCAGTACTTC CASSLGGGGPEETQYF
- TRBJ1-2 TRBV6-5 - TGTGCCAGCAGTGACACATCTAACTATGGCTACACCTTC CASSDTSNYGYTF
- TRBJ2-7 TRBV7-2 TRBD2 TGTGCCAGCAGCTTAGTTAGCGGGGGGGCCTACGAGCAGTACTTC CASSLVSGGAYEQYF
- TRBJ1-5 TRBV19 - TGTGCCACCGCCACAGGGACACTCTTGAATCAGCCCCAGCATTTT CATATGTLLNQPQHF
- TRBJ1-6 TRBV2 TRBD1 TGTGCCAGCAGGACCCGTCGGGGACAGGATAATTCACCCCTCCACTTT CASRTRRGQDNSPLHF
- TRBJ2-7 TRBV7-2 - TGTGCCAGCAGCCGGGACTTGAGTGAGGACGAGCAGTACTTC CASSRDLSEDEQYF
- TRBJ2-7 TRBV14 TRBD2 TGTGCCAGCAGCCAAGGGGCGGGAGATGGCTACGAGCAGTACTTC CASSQGAGDGYEQYF
- TRBJ2-7 TRBV28 TRBD1 TGTGCCAGCACCCGAGGAGGGACAGGGGCGATCTACGAGCAGTACTTC CASTRGGTGAIYEQYF
- TRBJ1-2 TRBV19 - TGTGCCAGTAGTATGGGCCCAAACTATGGCTACACCTTC CASSMGPNYGYTF
few TRBJ1-4 TRBV7-6 - TGTGCCAGCAGCCCGGGACTAGCTAATGAAAAACTGTTTTTT CASSPGLANEKLFF
- TRBJ1-4 TRBV30 TRBD1 TGTGCCTGGACGGACAGGGGGCGTGAAAAACTGTTTTTT CAWTDRGREKLFF
- TRBJ1-4 TRBV28 - TGTGCCAGCAGTTTACGGCCCAGCGGTGAAAAACTGTTTTTT CASSLRPSGEKLFF
- TRBJ1-2 TRBV28 - TGTGCCAGCAGGACAGTTAACTATGGCTACACCTTC CASRTVNYGYTF
- TRBJ2-3 TRBV5-4 - TGTGCCAGCAGCTCGGGCCCGCGGGGCCGCGCAGATACGCAGTATTTT CASSSGPRGRADTQYF
- TRBJ2-7 TRBV2 TRBD1 TGTGCCAGCAGTGAAGGGACAGGGATCTCCTACGAGCAGTACTTC CASSEGTGISYEQYF
- TRBJ1-3 TRBV7-6 TRBD1 TGTGCCAGCAGCAAGGGACAGTCTGGAAACACCATATATTTT CASSKGQSGNTIYF
- TRBJ1-5 TRBV18 - TGTGCCAGCTCACCAGGGTCCGGGGGAAATCAGCCCCAGCATTTT CASSPGSGGNQPQHF
once TRBJ2-7 TRBV19 - TGTGCCAGTAGTTCGACACCAATTTACGAGCAGTACTTC CASSSTPIYEQYF
few TRBJ2-2 TRBV30 - TGTGCCTGGAGCGAGGCGGCCGGGGAGCTGTTTTTT CAWSEAAGELFF
once TRBJ2-1 TRBV28 - TGTGCCAGCACCACCGGGGGAACCTACAATGAGCAGTTCTTC CASTTGGTYNEQFF
- TRBJ2-7 TRBV5-4 TRBD2 TGTGCCAGCAGCCCAAGGCCAGGCACTAGCGGTTCCTACGAGCAGTACTTC CASSPRPGTSGSYEQYF
few TRBJ1-4 TRBV19 TRBD1 TGTGCCAGTAGCCAAGGGGGACAGCATAATGAAAAACTGTTTTTT CASSQGGQHNEKLFF
- TRBJ2-5 TRBV28 - TGTGCCAGCAGTTTCGCCCAGGCGCGCCGGGAGACCCAGTACTTC CASSFAQARRETQYF
- TRBJ2-7 TRBV7-9 TRBD1 TGTGCCAGCAGCCGGGACAGCTTCTACGAGCAGTACTTC CASSRDSFYEQYF
- TRBJ1-1 TRBV7-8 - TGTGCCAGCAGCAAAGACAGCAACACTGAAGCTTTCTTT CASSKDSNTEAFF
- TRBJ1-2 TRBV5-1 TRBD1 TGCGCCAGCAGCTCGGAACAGGGGACGGATTATGGCTACACCTTC CASSSEQGTDYGYTF
once TRBJ2-7 TRBV11-2 - TGTGCCAGCAGCTTCTCGGGCGGGGACGAGCAGTACTTC CASSFSGGDEQYF
- TRBJ1-1 TRBV19 TRBD1 TGTGCCAGTAGTGTTCCGGGACAGGGGGCTTTCTTT CASSVPGQGAFF